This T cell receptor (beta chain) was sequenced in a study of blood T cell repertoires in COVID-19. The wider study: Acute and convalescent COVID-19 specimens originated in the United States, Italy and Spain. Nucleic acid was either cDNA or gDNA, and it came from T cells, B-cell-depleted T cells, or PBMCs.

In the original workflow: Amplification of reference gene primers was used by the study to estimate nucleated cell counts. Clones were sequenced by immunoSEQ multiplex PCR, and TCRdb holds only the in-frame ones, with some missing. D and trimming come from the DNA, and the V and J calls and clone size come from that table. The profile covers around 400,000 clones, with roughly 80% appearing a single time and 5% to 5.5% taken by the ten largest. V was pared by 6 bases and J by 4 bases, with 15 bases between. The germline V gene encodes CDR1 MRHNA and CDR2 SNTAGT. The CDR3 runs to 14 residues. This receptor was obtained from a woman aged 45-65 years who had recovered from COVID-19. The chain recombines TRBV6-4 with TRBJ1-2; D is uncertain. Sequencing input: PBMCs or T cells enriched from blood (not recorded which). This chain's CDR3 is CASSSPGGIYGYTF. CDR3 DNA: TGTGCCAGCAGCAGCCCAGGAGGAATCTATGGCTACACCTTC.